These T cell receptor beta chains were read from a single sample in a study of cytomegalovirus exposure and HLA in healthy donors. Clones were read by immunoSEQ multiplex PCR, and TCRdb kept only the in-frame ones, dropping some. The sample yields about 200,000 clones, roughly four fifths seen once. Sequencing input: PBMCs. All receptors derive from a girl aged 2 to 10 in good health and CMV-seronegative. The CDR3 runs from the conserved cysteine through the conserved F or W. D genes are given only for firm matches. Not all rows give a size; the values are once, few, many and, for expanded clones, a class.

d_call,clone_size,j_call,v_call,cdr3_nt,cdr3_aa
TRBD1,-,TRBJ1-6,TRBV11-2,TGTGCCAGCAGCTCGGACAGGGTTAAGAATGGTTCACCCCTCCACTTT,CASSSDRVKNGSPLHF
-,once,TRBJ2-1,TRBV29-1,TGCAGCGTTGAAGCGCCAGGGTCCTACAATGAGCAGTTCTTC,CSVEAPGSYNEQFF
-,-,TRBJ2-1,TRBV5-1,TGCGCCACCAGAAAGGGTGGTACAGCGGTAGACGAGCAGTTCTTC,CATRKGGTAVDEQFF
-,-,TRBJ1-6,TRBV9,TGTGCCAGCAGCCGGACAGTTAGCTCCTATAATTCACCCCTCCACTTT,CASSRTVSSYNSPLHF
-,-,TRBJ2-2,TRBV5-4,TGTGCCAGCAGCTTCGGCGGCCTGAACACCGGGGAGCTGTTTTTT,CASSFGGLNTGELFF
-,-,TRBJ1-2,TRBV5-1,TGCGCCAGCAGCTTGGAATTACTTACGGATGGCTACACCTTC,CASSLELLTDGYTF
-,-,TRBJ2-3,TRBV21-1,TGTGCCAGCAGCAAAGGGACAGGGGAGGATACGCAGTATTTT,CASSKGTGEDTQYF
TRBD1,once,TRBJ2-5,TRBV15,TGTGCCACCAGCAGCGACAGGGGGCGCCTGGAGACCCAGTACTTC,CATSSDRGRLETQYF
TRBD1,-,TRBJ1-6,TRBV14,TGTGCCAGCAGCCAAAACAGGGGTGGGTCACCCCTCCACTTT,CASSQNRGGSPLHF
-,many,TRBJ2-1,TRBV6-6,TGTGCCAGCAGGCACCTGGCGGTGGGGGGCAATGAGCAGTTCTTC,CASRHLAVGGNEQFF
-,-,TRBJ2-3,TRBV5-6,TGTGCCAGCAGCTTGGTACTGCTACTGGTTGTGCCAGATACGCAGTATTTT,CASSLVLLLVVPDTQYF
TRBD1,-,TRBJ1-2,TRBV5-6,TGTGCCAGCCGCGGTGACAGGGATGACAACTATGGCTACACCTTC,CASRGDRDDNYGYTF
TRBD1,-,TRBJ2-3,TRBV10-3,TGTGCCATCCGGGACAGGACCACAGATACGCAGTATTTT,CAIRDRTTDTQYF
TRBD2,-,TRBJ2-1,TRBV2,TGTGCCAGCAGGGATAGCGGGAGTTCCTACAATGAGCAGTTCTTC,CASRDSGSSYNEQFF
-,once,TRBJ1-1,TRBV7-6,TGTGCCAGCAGCTTTTTCGGGGGAGAAGCTTTCTTT,CASSFFGGEAFF
-,-,TRBJ2-1,TRBV14,TGTGCCAGCAGCCAAGTCCCCCTGAATGAGCAGTTCTTC,CASSQVPLNEQFF
-,few,TRBJ1-6,TRBV7-9,TGTGCCAGCAGCGCCGACTACGGGGGGGTCCACTTT,CASSADYGGVHF
-,-,TRBJ1-2,TRBV4-2,TGTGCCAGCAGCCAAGAAATTGCAGGGGATAACTATGGCTACACCTTC,CASSQEIAGDNYGYTF
-,once,TRBJ2-7,TRBV7-2,TGTGCCAGCAGCCCCCGGAGCGTCTACGAGCAGTACTTC,CASSPRSVYEQYF
-,-,TRBJ2-2,TRBV4-1,TGCGCCAGCAGCCAACCCCCCCGGTCCCCCGGGGAGCTGTTTTTT,CASSQPPRSPGELFF